Shown below are 4 T cell receptor beta chains from a single sample sequenced in a study of monozygotic twins with inflammatory bowel disease. TCRdb re-called the 5' RACE reads and gives one entry per CDR3 protein, without DNA. This table holds approximately 160,000 distinct CDR3 sequences. Input material: blood. These receptors were obtained from a human donor with ulcerative colitis or Crohn's disease, or a healthy co-twin of an affected twin (not recorded which).

V is TRBV5-5 and J is TRBJ1-1. CDR3 length: 13 amino acids. Germline V gives CDR1 SGHKS, CDR2 YYEKEE (reference sequence). The CDR3: CASSFEVSTEAFF.

The rearrangement uses TRBV7-6 and TRBJ2-1; TCRdb's D gene call, TRBD1, goes unchecked for lack of DNA. The germline gives CDR1 SGHVS, CDR2 FNYEAQ. There are 16 residues in the CDR3. The CDR3 sequence: CASSRRYDREYNEQFF.

This rearrangement joins TRBV3-1 to TRBJ2-5; as DNA is missing, the TRBD1 call by TCRdb cannot be tested. Germline V lookup: CDR1 LGHDT, CDR2 YNNKEL (reference sequence). The CDR3 is 14 residues long. CDR3 amino acids: CASSQVPGGETQYF.

V and J are TRBV28 and TRBJ2-7. The germline CDR1 and CDR2 sequences are MDHEN and SYDVKM. The CDR3 runs 14 residues. Here the CDR3 reads CASSPTIQPYEQYF.